The 24 T cell receptor beta chains listed next were all sequenced from one sample in a study of blood T cell repertoires in COVID-19. Only in-frame clones appear in the TCRdb table, and some are missing; sequencing was by immunoSEQ multiplex PCR. The sample has roughly 260,000 clones; roughly 90% are singletons. Sequenced material: peripheral blood. These receptors all come from a middle-aged woman who had recovered from COVID-19.

The gene calls are TRBV7-2 and TRBJ2-5; TRBD2 is a possible D gene (5 bases). This CDR3 region has 15 residues. Between the trimmed V and J ends, which lost 0 bases and 1 base, there was a span of 9 bases. Germline V gene sequence: CDR1 SGHTA, CDR2 FQGNSA. The chain's CDR3 is CASSLALVGQETQYF. In nucleotides, the CDR3 is TGTGCCAGCAGCTTAGCACTAGTGGGCCAAGAGACCCAGTACTTC.

The gene calls are TRBV5-4 and TRBJ2-7, with 7 bases fitting TRBD1. This CDR3 has 13 amino acids. Trimming at V came to 4 bases and at J to 5 bases, leaving 6 bases not matched to a gene. Per germline, CDR1 SGHNT and CDR2 YYREEE (reference sequence). CDR3 in DNA: TGTGCCAGCAGCGTGGGACAGAGGAACGAGCAGTACTTC. Amino acid sequence: CASSVGQRNEQYF.

This chain connects TRBV20-1 to TRBJ2-7, with D uncertain. The CDR3 contains 14 residues. V lost 3 bases and J lost 3, with 15 bases in between. Germline CDR1 reads DFQATT; CDR2 reads SNEGSKA (reference sequence). This CDR3 reads CSASNPEPIYEQYF. The CDR3 coding sequence is TGCAGTGCTAGTAACCCAGAACCAATCTACGAGCAGTACTTC.

J is TRBJ2-1 and V is TRBV30, with 7 bases fitting TRBD2. CDR3 length: 14 residues. Germline V CDR1 and CDR2: GTSNPN, SVGIG (reference sequence). Trimming removed 0 bases from V and 6 bases from J; junction bases left unmatched: 5. CDR3 in amino acids: CAWSVIRGVNEQFF. CDR3 DNA: TGTGCCTGGAGTGTAATCCGGGGGGTCAATGAGCAGTTCTTC.

This rearrangement joins TRBV5-5 to TRBJ2-2; 16 bases fit TRBD2. Losses at the gene ends were 4 bases for V and 3 bases for J; bases not matched to a gene: 6. The CDR3 runs to 18 residues. CDR1 and CDR2 (germline): SGHKS, YYEKEE (reference sequence). The CDR3 nucleotides are TGTGCCAGCAGCCCCGGGGGACTAGCGGGAGGGTACACCGGGGAGCTGTTTTTT. Amino acid sequence: CASSPGGLAGGYTGELFF.

This clone appeared once. V gene TRBV15 combines with J gene TRBJ2-7; 10 positions agree with TRBD1. CDR3 length equals 20 residues. Germline V lookup: CDR1 LNHNV, CDR2 YYDKDF (reference sequence). V lost 2 bases and J lost 3; bases outside the gene matches: 19. CDR3 protein: CATSRRLGGQGPEVHYEQYF. The CDR3 DNA reads TGTGCCACCAGCAGACGCCTTGGGGGACAGGGGCCGGAGGTCCACTACGAGCAGTACTTC.

The rearrangement links TRBV18 to TRBJ2-7; 7 positions match TRBD1. Trimming took 6 bases from V and 0 from J; bases not matched to a gene: 8. There are 15 residues in the CDR3. In germline, CDR1 is KGHSH, CDR2 LQKENI. Here the CDR3 DNA reads TGTGCCAGCTCCCCCCGGGCAGGGGGCTCCTACGAGCAGTACTTC. Translated, it gives CASSPRAGGSYEQYF. Based on the CDR3 plus reference TRBV18 and TRBJ2-7, the full variable domain is NAGVMQNPRHLVRRRGQEARLRCSPMKGHSHVYWYRQLPEEGLKFMVYLQKENIIDESGMPKERFSAEFPKEGPSILRIQQVVRGDSAAYFCASSPRAGGSYEQYFGPGTRLTVT.

The rearrangement uses TRBV15 and TRBJ2-3; 12 bases align to TRBD2. Trimming at V came to 3 bases and at J to 1 base, leaving 8 bases not matched to a gene. The CDR3 extends over 18 amino acids. Germline V gene lookup returns CDR1 LNHNV and CDR2 YYDKDF (reference sequence). In nucleotides, the CDR3 is TGTGCCACCAGCAGTCAGCGACTAGCGGGAGAACGCACAGATACGCAGTATTTT. Translation gives CATSSQRLAGERTDTQYF.

V is TRBV19 and J is TRBJ1-5; unclear D gene. The CDR3 consists of 13 residues. The V gene lost 7 bases and the J gene lost 6 bases, with 13 bases spanning the gap. Germline V CDR1 and CDR2: LNHDA, SQIVND (reference sequence). The CDR3 nucleotides are TGTGCCAGTAACCGGGGTGGCGGTCAGCCCCAGCATTTT. Translating gives CASNRGGGQPQHF.

J is TRBJ2-7 and V is TRBV4-1; the match to TRBD1 covers 7 bases. From germline, CDR1 is MGHRA and CDR2 YSYEKL. Trimming removed 4 bases from V and 6 bases from J; junction bases left unmatched: 18. The CDR3 is 17 amino acids. The CDR3 DNA follows: TGCGCCAGCAGCCCTACGGAAAGGGGGCTAATGGTCGGCGAGCAGTACTTC. Translation gives CASSPTERGLMVGEQYF.

This clone was recorded once. The chain combines TRBV7-2 with TRBJ1-5; D not certain. CDR3 length: 11 residues. The V end lost 1 base, the J end lost 11 bases, and 6 bases lay between the germline ends. Germline V gene sequence: CDR1 SGHTA, CDR2 FQGNSA. CDR3 region: CASSLEISQHF. DNA for the CDR3: TGTGCCAGCAGCTTAGAAATATCCCAGCATTTT.

The rearrangement links TRBV19 to TRBJ1-2; D gene unclear. Trimming removed 6 bases at V and 2 bases at J, with 10 bases between. The CDR3 is made up of 13 amino acids. The germline CDR1 and CDR2 sequences are LNHDA and SQIVND (reference sequence). CDR3 sequence reads: CASSPTGNYGYTF. CDR3 DNA: TGTGCCAGTAGCCCGACGGGAAACTATGGCTACACCTTC.

The chain links TRBV27 to TRBJ2-1; tentative D call: TRBD2 (5 bases). Germline assignment: CDR1 MNHEY and CDR2 SMNVEV (reference sequence). This CDR3 spans 17 amino acids. V lost 7 bases, J lost 1 base, and 20 bases lay in between. Here the CDR3 reads CASTPRALGASYNEQFF. CDR3 DNA: TGTGCCAGCACCCCGAGGGCTCTAGGAGCATCCTACAATGAGCAGTTCTTC.

The chain uses TRBV19 and TRBJ2-2, with 11 positions matching TRBD1. Germline V CDR1 and CDR2: LNHDA, SQIVND (reference sequence). The V segment lost 4 bases and the J segment 7 bases; nucleotides outside the gene matches: 8. The CDR3 consists of 16 residues. This chain's CDR3 is CASSTTGTGGFGELFF. In nucleotides, the CDR3 is TGTGCCAGTAGTACGACCGGGACAGGGGGTTTCGGGGAGCTGTTTTTT. Filled out from reference TRBV19 and TRBJ2-2, the complete variable domain reads DGGITQSPKYLFRKEGQNVTLSCEQNLNHDAMYWYRQDPGQGLRLIYYSQIVNDFQKGDIAEGYSVSREKKESFPLTVTSAQKNPTAFYLCASSTTGTGGFGELFFGEGSRLTVL.

The rearrangement joins TRBV7-9 to TRBJ1-2; 7 bases line up with TRBD1. The CDR3 is 15 residues long. V dropped 6 bases and J dropped 5; count of bases not matched to a gene: 12. The germline gives CDR1 SEHNR, CDR2 FQNEAQ (reference sequence). CDR3 DNA sequence: TGTGCCAGCAGTATTGACAGGGCTGCGATTTATGGCTACACCTTC. Amino acid sequence: CASSIDRAAIYGYTF.

The chain uses TRBV5-6 and TRBJ1-3, with TRBD1 as a possible D gene (6 bases). In germline, CDR1 is SGHDT, CDR2 YYEEEE. The CDR3 covers 16 residues. Trimming removed 1 base at V and 0 bases at J, with 11 bases between. The CDR3 bases are TGTGCCAGCAGCTTGCTGGCAGGGGCCTCTGGAAACACCATATATTTT. Protein product: CASSLLAGASGNTIYF.

V usage is TRBV7-2 and J usage is TRBJ2-7, with 10 positions matching TRBD1. The germline V gene encodes CDR1 SGHTA and CDR2 FQGNSA. CDR3 length: 18 residues. With V trimmed by 0 bases and J by 4 bases, 12 bases remained unmatched. The CDR3 bases are TGTGCCAGCAGCTTAGCTTCGTGGCGGGACAGGGGACTTTACGAGCAGTACTTC. Its translation is CASSLASWRDRGLYEQYF.

V and J are TRBV7-3 and TRBJ2-1, with 8 bases that match TRBD1. Germline V gene sequence: CDR1 SGHTA, CDR2 FQGTGA. With V trimmed by 5 bases and J by 6 bases, 12 bases remained unmatched. The CDR3 length is 16 residues. This chain's CDR3 is CASSQSGVTGANEQFF. The CDR3 nucleotides are TGTGCCAGCAGCCAGTCGGGGGTGACAGGGGCCAATGAGCAGTTCTTC.

The chain employs TRBV27 and TRBJ1-5; D may be TRBD1 (5 bases). Looked up from germline, CDR1 is MNHEY and CDR2 is SMNVEV (reference sequence). Trimming removed 4 bases at V and 4 bases at J, with 23 bases between. The CDR3 covers 18 residues. The CDR3 region is CASSSHLGGGKYNQPQHF. The CDR3 DNA follows: TGTGCCAGCAGTTCCCATCTCGGCGGGGGAAAGTATAATCAGCCCCAGCATTTT.

The rearrangement joins TRBV6-5 to TRBJ2-7; 8 bases line up with TRBD2. CDR3 length: 15 amino acids. From germline, CDR1 is MNHEY and CDR2 SVGAGI. The V and J ends lost 2 bases and 0 bases, in that order; junction bases with no gene match: 3. CDR3 sequence (DNA): TGTGCCAGCAGTTACATGGGACTAGGCTCCTACGAGCAGTACTTC. Protein product: CASSYMGLGSYEQYF.

The chain is built from TRBV5-1 and TRBJ2-2; D may be TRBD2 (6 bases). Per the germline V gene, CDR1 is SGHRS and CDR2 is YFSETQ. V lost 2 bases and J lost 0, with 14 bases in between. The CDR3 is 17 residues long. CDR3 sequence (DNA): TGCGCCAGCAGCTTAACCGGGACTCTAGCGAACACCGGGGAGCTGTTTTTT. It translates to CASSLTGTLANTGELFF.

V usage is TRBV4-1 and J usage is TRBJ2-2; 12 bases are shared with TRBD2. J gave up 6 bases and V 3 bases, and 8 bases lay outside the gene matches. Germline V gives CDR1 MGHRA, CDR2 YSYEKL. This CDR3 contains 17 residues. CDR3 nucleotide sequence: TGCGCCAGCAGCCAGGCCCCTAGCGGGGGGGCGTCCGGGGAGCTGTTTTTT. It encodes CASSQAPSGGASGELFF.

The chain combines TRBV28 with TRBJ1-2; D ambiguous. V was clipped by 8 bases and J by 4 bases, with 14 bases between them. This CDR3 has 13 residues. CDR1 is MDHEN, CDR2 SYDVKM, per germline. The CDR3 region is CASAEAELYGYTF. CDR3 bases: TGTGCCAGCGCCGAGGCAGAGCTCTATGGCTACACCTTC.

The chain employs TRBV4-3 and TRBJ2-3, with TRBD1 matching 8 bases. CDR1 and CDR2 from the germline V gene are LGHNA and YSLEER. CDR3 length: 15 residues. J lost 4 bases, V lost 4 bases, and 7 bases had no gene match. The CDR3 sequence: CASSPRTGMADTQYF. The CDR3 nucleotides read TGCGCCAGCAGCCCGCGGACAGGGATGGCAGATACGCAGTATTTT.